This TCR beta chain was documented in a study of beta chain features in type 1 diabetes. There was one heparinised blood draw per donor, averaging approximately 120 mL. All sorted populations exceeded 95% purity. Study conclusions and caveats: Sampled from patients, naive, central memory and Treg TCRB repertoires appeared more similar than those sampled from healthy donors. There was a moderate but significant shortening of TCRB CDR3s in all four CD4+ subsets of Type 1 diabetes patients.

CDR3 length: 15 residues. Per germline, CDR1 MDHEN and CDR2 SYDVKM. The V gene lost 7 bases and the J gene lost 6 bases, with 21 bases spanning the gap. This clone occurred a few times. What it recognizes is unknown. As every portion of the isolated RNA was reverse transcribed, the sequencing read expressed TCRB transcripts. Produced via immunoSEQ multiplex PCR; TCRdb's table is partial and in-frame only. The sample yields under 350,000 clones, over 11% seen once. The receptor's source is a man aged 30 to 45 with type 1 diabetes. Sequenced sample: naive CD4+ T cells from blood. The genes are TRBV28 and TRBJ1-1; TRBD1 might be the D (5 bases). CDR3 amino acids: CASTLTLPGYAEAFF. CDR3 coding DNA: TGTGCCAGCACCCTTACCCTGCCAGGGTACGCTGAAGCTTTCTTT.